These 7 T cell receptor beta chains were sequenced from one sample in a study of cytomegalovirus exposure and HLA in healthy donors. PCR employed 60 Vbeta and 13 Jbeta primers. TCRdb's copy holds only in-frame clones and misses some; the assay was immunoSEQ multiplex PCR. Found here are about 160,000 clones, 84% of them singletons; the top ten hold around 0.93%. The sample consisted of PBMCs. These TCRs come from a man under 40 in good health and CMV-seronegative.

In DNA form, the CDR3 reads TGTGCCAGCAGCCCCCTAGGGCAGGGTACAGGCACTGAAGCTTTCTTT. It translates to CASSPLGQGTGTEAFF. The gene calls are TRBV7-6 and TRBJ1-1; possible D gene TRBD1, 5 bases. The CDR3 covers 16 residues. Germline CDR1 SGHVS, CDR2 FNYEAQ. V was shortened by 5 bases and J by 4 bases, with 20 bases between the two germline ends.

In DNA form, the CDR3 reads TGCAGCGTTGGGAGCACTAGCCCGTACAATGAGCAGTTCTTC. Protein sequence: CSVGSTSPYNEQFF. The chain recombines TRBV29-1 with TRBJ2-1; TRBD2 is a possible D gene (6 bases). Germline V lookup: CDR1 SQVTM, CDR2 ANQGSEA. The ends were cut back, 4 bases at V and 4 bases at J, with 14 bases in the middle. The CDR3 has 14 amino acids.

The chain's CDR3 is CASRILSGAQETQYF. DNA for the CDR3: TGTGCCAGCAGAATACTTAGCGGGGCCCAAGAGACCCAGTACTTC. The rearrangement uses TRBV2 and TRBJ2-5, with 8 bases aligning to TRBD2. The ends lost 6 bases at V and 1 base at J; junction bases unmatched: 7. The germline CDR1 and CDR2 sequences are SNHLY and FYNNEI. The CDR3 has 15 residues. Combining the CDR3 with reference TRBV2 and TRBJ2-5 gives the whole variable domain EPEVTQTPSHQVTQMGQEVILRCVPISNHLYFYWYRQILGQKVEFLVSFYNNEISEKSEIFDDQFSVERPDGSNFTLKIRSTKLEDSAMYFCASRILSGAQETQYFGPGTRLLVL.

V and J are TRBV5-1 and TRBJ2-2; 10 bases are a match to TRBD1. Germline loops: CDR1 SGHRS, CDR2 YFSETQ. V was clipped by 0 bases and J by 7 bases; unmatched bases: 15. The CDR3 length is 19 residues. The CDR3 is CASSLALGTGVIGGGELFF. The CDR3 DNA reads as TGCGCCAGCAGCTTGGCCCTTGGGACAGGGGTCATTGGTGGCGGGGAGCTGTTTTTT.

The CDR3 sequence is CASRGLAGDLSYNEQFF. The CDR3 nucleotides read TGCGCCAGCAGGGGACTAGCGGGAGATTTATCCTACAATGAGCAGTTCTTC. The chain is built from TRBV5-1 and TRBJ2-1; 14 bases are a match to TRBD2. CDR3 length equals 17 residues. CDR1 SGHRS and CDR2 YFSETQ come from the germline V gene. V gave up 5 bases and J gave up 1 base; unmatched junction bases: 5.

The CDR3 DNA reads TGCGCCAGCAGCACGGGACAGGGTAAAACGAACACTGAAGCTTTCTTT. Residues: CASSTGQGKTNTEAFF. The gene calls are TRBV5-1 and TRBJ1-1; 9 positions match TRBD1. Trimming took 4 bases from V and 1 from J; bases not matched to a gene: 8. CDR3 size: 16 residues. From germline, CDR1 is SGHRS and CDR2 YFSETQ.

V and J are TRBV13 and TRBJ2-7; 10 bases match TRBD1. The J segment lost 6 bases and the V segment lost 5 bases, leaving 13 bases of the junction unmatched. Looked up from germline, CDR1 is PRHDT and CDR2 is FYEKMQ (reference sequence). CDR3 length: 16 amino acids. The CDR3 reads CASSPHPRQGAVEQYF. In DNA, the CDR3 is TGTGCCAGCAGCCCTCACCCGAGACAGGGGGCCGTCGAGCAGTACTTC.